This T cell receptor (beta chain) derives from a study of T-cell reconstitution after alpha-beta-depleted transplantation in children. Whole-study findings and limits: T-cell counts and diversity at one year post-transplant came mainly from newly produced T cells. Expanded graft clones numbering several hundred reportedly gave rise to alpha-beta T cells about two months after transplant.

Unique molecular identifiers were used in preparing the TCRbeta library. TCRdb reanalysed the PCR reads using MiXCR and keeps one entry per CDR3 protein. The sample lists 780,000 or so distinct CDR3 sequences, 16% occurring once. With respect to this clonotype: Antigen unknown.

V was clipped by 6 bases and J by 2 bases, with 16 bases between them. Germline V CDR1 and CDR2: SNHLY, FYNNEI. The CDR3 is 15 residues long. The receptor's source is a male patient younger than 18 who had a stem cell transplant for acute lymphoblastic leukemia, so the T cells may come from the graft donor. Specimen: PBMCs, mostly from graft donor cells, collected 360 days after TCRalphabeta/CD19-depleted stem cell transplant. The chain recombines TRBV2 with TRBJ2-5; D gene unclear. The CDR3 nucleotides read TGTGCCAGCAGCAGAACCTGGGTTCAACAAGAGACCCAGTACTTC. Translation gives CASSRTWVQQETQYF.